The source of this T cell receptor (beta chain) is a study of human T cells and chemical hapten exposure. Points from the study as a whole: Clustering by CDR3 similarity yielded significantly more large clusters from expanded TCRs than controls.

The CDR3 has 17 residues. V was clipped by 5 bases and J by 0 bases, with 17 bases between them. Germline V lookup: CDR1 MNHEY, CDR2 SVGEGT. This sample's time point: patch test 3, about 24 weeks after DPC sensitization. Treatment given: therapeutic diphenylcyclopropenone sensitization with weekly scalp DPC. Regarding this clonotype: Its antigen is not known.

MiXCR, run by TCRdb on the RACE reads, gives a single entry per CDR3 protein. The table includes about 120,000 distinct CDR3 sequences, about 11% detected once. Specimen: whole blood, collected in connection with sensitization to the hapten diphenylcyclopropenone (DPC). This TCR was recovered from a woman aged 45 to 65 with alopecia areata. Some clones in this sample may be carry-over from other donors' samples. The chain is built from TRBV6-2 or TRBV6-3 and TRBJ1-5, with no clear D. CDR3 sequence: CASSPGLDLYSNQPQHF. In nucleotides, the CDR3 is TGTGCCAGCAGTCCCGGCCTAGACCTCTATAGCAATCAGCCCCAGCATTTT.